There are a few counts of the clone carrying this T cell receptor beta chain. No antigen is known for it. This specimen belongs to a study of cytomegalovirus exposure and HLA in healthy donors. Across the whole study: There were about 85 million unique TCRs (from HLA-typed donors) in an early data release.

Donors were ostensibly healthy at sampling, although undocumented immune exposures were probable. CDR1 is DFQATT, CDR2 SNEGSKA, per germline (reference sequence). The CDR3 runs 11 residues. Trimming pared 0 bases from V and 13 bases from J, leaving 11 bases between. General study findings and limits: Productive rates of about 87% or about 30% were seen for most TCR beta V segments in an earlier analysis. Most TCR sequences were seen very rarely across donors, but some public TCRs occurred in many.

The PCR used 60 Vbeta and 13 Jbeta primers. Only in-frame clones appear in the TCRdb table, and some are missing; sequencing was by immunoSEQ multiplex PCR. Of approximately 110,000 clones in the sample, about two thirds were seen once. The material sequenced was PBMCs. The sequence was collected from a man in his fifties or sixties in good health and CMV-seropositive. J is TRBJ2-3 and V is TRBV20-1; TRBD1 might be the D (7 bases). The CDR3 here is CSAREGQREYF. The CDR3 nucleotides read TGCAGTGCTAGAGAGGGACAGCGGGAGTATTTT.